This record concerns one T cell receptor beta chain sequence. V trimming: 6 bases; J trimming: 4 bases; junction bases outside the gene matches: 3. The germline V gene has CDR1 MNHEY and CDR2 SVGAGI. The length of the CDR3 is 13 residues. These data are taken from a study of T-cell memory formation after mild COVID-19. TCRdb re-analysed the 5' RACE reads in MiXCR, keeping a single row per CDR3 protein. The sample includes about 170,000 distinct CDR3 sequences, approximately 13% of them seen just once. The receptor's source is a man aged 18 to 29 who had mild COVID-19 (a few samples of this study predate the infection). Cell type and time point are not known. Sequencing was carried out using PBMCs or a T cell subset sorted from them (not recorded which). The V call is TRBV6-5, the J call TRBJ2-3; the match to TRBD2 covers 8 bases. CDR3 protein: CASRPTSADTQYF. The CDR3 DNA follows: TGTGCCAGCAGACCGACTAGCGCAGATACGCAGTATTTT.